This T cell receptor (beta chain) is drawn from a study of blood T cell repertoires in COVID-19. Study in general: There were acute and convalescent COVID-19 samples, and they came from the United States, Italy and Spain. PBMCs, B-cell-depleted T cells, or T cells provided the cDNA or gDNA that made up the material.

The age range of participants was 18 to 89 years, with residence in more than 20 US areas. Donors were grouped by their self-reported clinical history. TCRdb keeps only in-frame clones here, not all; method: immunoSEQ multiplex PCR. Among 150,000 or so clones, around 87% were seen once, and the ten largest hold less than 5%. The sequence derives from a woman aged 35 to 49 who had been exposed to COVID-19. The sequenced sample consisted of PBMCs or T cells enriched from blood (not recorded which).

CDR3 nucleotides: TGTGCCAGCAGCTCAGGGGGACTCACGGTCACAGATACGCAGTATTTT. Translating gives CASSSGGLTVTDTQYF. The chain is built from TRBV7-2 and TRBJ2-3; a possible D gene is TRBD1 (7 bases). CDR1 is SGHTA, CDR2 FQGNSA, per germline. V gave up 4 bases and J gave up 2 bases, with 16 bases separating them. The CDR3 contains 16 residues. The variable domain in full, with the rest retrieved from reference TRBV7-2 and TRBJ2-3, is GAGVSQSPSNKVTEKGKDVELRCDPISGHTALYWYRQSLGQGLEFLIYFQGNSAPDKSGLPSDRFSAERTGGSVSTLTIQRTQQEDSAVYLCASSSGGLTVTDTQYFGPGTRLTVL.